This T cell receptor beta chain stems from a study of vaccination and CD4 T cells after COVID-19. The treatment denotes: approximately nine-day PBMC culture with coronavirus spike peptide pools or control peptides (ViraFEST assay). Investigators isolated CD4+ T cells by negative selection after approximately eleven days of culture. This CDR3 comprises 15 residues. Germline-derived CDR1 and CDR2 are MNHEY and SVGEGT. The junction had 8 bases not matched to a gene; V was cut back by 7 bases and J by 7 bases. Sequencing of the DNA from cultured CD4+ T cells was carried out with the Oncomine TCR Beta short-read assay. Each CDR3 protein is one row after TCRdb ran MiXCR on the PCR reads. The sample yields more than 10,000 distinct CDR3 sequences, around 67% seen once. Concerning this clonotype itself: Its specificity is unknown.

This chain uses TRBV6-2 or TRBV6-3 with TRBJ2-4, with 12 bases identical to TRBD1. The sequencing sample was made of CD4+ T cells from blood, cultured in vitro. This TCR derives from a human donor who had recovered from COVID-19. This chain's CDR3 is CASNPAGTGGNIQYF. The CDR3 nucleotides are TGTGCCAGCAATCCTGCCGGGACAGGGGGCAACATTCAGTACTTC.